This paragraph covers one T cell receptor (beta chain) sequence. No antigen is known for it. Data came from immunoSEQ multiplex PCR; TCRdb stores just in-frame clones and leaves some out. Found here are 75,000 to 95,000 clones, about 92% of them singletons; the top ten hold about 5.2%. V gave up 6 bases and J gave up 3 bases; unmatched junction bases: 10. This CDR3 spans 15 amino acids. Germline CDR1 reads SGHVS; CDR2 reads FQNEAQ. The data belong to a study of T cell responses to AZD1222 COVID-19 vaccine. General study findings and limits: It was only a handful of AZD1222 recipients who were seropositive at baseline.

The receptor was isolated from an adult who received the AZD1222 COVID-19 vaccine. Sample: peripheral blood, taken 28 days after the second AZD1222 dose. The gene calls are TRBV7-8 and TRBJ2-7, with TRBD1 identical over 8 bases. CDR3 sequence (DNA): TGTGCCAGCAGACCAGGGGGACAGGAACGCTACGAGCAGTACGTC. It codes for CASRPGGQERYEQYV.